A selection of T cell receptor beta chains follows, all from one sample in a study of beta chain features in type 1 diabetes. Assay used: immunoSEQ multiplex PCR; TCRdb lists only in-frame clones, some missing. Of hundreds of thousands of clones listed, over 11% are singletons. Sequenced sample: naive CD4+ T cells from blood. These receptors came from a man aged 18 to 30 with type 1 diabetes. Both conserved end residues are part of each CDR3. The D gene is left open where the match is weak. The size field is filled for only some rows; it gives once, few, many or a size class.

V gene: TRBV9; clone size: NA; J gene: TRBJ1-6; D gene: TRBD1; CDR3 protein: CASSASGTGGNSPLHF; CDR3 DNA: TGTGCCAGCAGCGCCTCCGGGACAGGGGGAAATTCACCCCTCCACTTT
V gene: TRBV7-9; clone size: few; J gene: TRBJ2-2; D gene: NA; CDR3 protein: CASLLPAGELFF; CDR3 DNA: TGTGCCAGCCTCCTCCCCGCCGGGGAGCTGTTTTTT
V gene: TRBV29-1; clone size: NA; J gene: TRBJ2-6; D gene: NA; CDR3 protein: CSVVAGAGANVLTF; CDR3 DNA: TGCAGCGTTGTCGCAGGGGCTGGGGCCAACGTCCTGACTTTC
V gene: TRBV11-2; clone size: NA; J gene: TRBJ2-7; D gene: TRBD1; CDR3 protein: CASSLAQGYEQYF; CDR3 DNA: TGTGCCAGCAGCTTAGCACAGGGGTACGAGCAGTACTTC
V gene: TRBV27; clone size: NA; J gene: TRBJ2-1; D gene: NA; CDR3 protein: CASSQRVGGNEQFF; CDR3 DNA: TGTGCCAGCAGTCAGAGGGTAGGAGGTAATGAGCAGTTCTTC
V gene: TRBV18; clone size: NA; J gene: TRBJ1-5; D gene: NA; CDR3 protein: CASSPGDSNQPQHF; CDR3 DNA: TGTGCCAGCTCACCCGGAGATAGCAATCAGCCCCAGCATTTT
V gene: TRBV4-3; clone size: few; J gene: TRBJ1-5; D gene: TRBD1; CDR3 protein: CASSQDHNRGNQPQHF; CDR3 DNA: TGCGCCAGCAGCCAAGATCACAACAGGGGTAATCAGCCCCAGCATTTT
V gene: TRBV30; clone size: NA; J gene: TRBJ1-4; D gene: NA; CDR3 protein: CAWSPVLAKGEKLFF; CDR3 DNA: TGTGCCTGGAGTCCTGTGTTGGCCAAGGGGGAAAAACTGTTTTTT
V gene: TRBV9; clone size: NA; J gene: TRBJ2-1; D gene: TRBD2; CDR3 protein: CASSEGLAGPWSQFF; CDR3 DNA: TGTGCCAGCAGCGAGGGACTAGCGGGCCCTTGGTCGCAGTTCTTC
V gene: TRBV9; clone size: NA; J gene: TRBJ2-7; D gene: NA; CDR3 protein: CASSAGGGVNEQYF; CDR3 DNA: TGTGCCAGCAGCGCCGGAGGGGGAGTCAACGAGCAGTACTTC
V gene: TRBV30; clone size: few; J gene: TRBJ2-5; D gene: NA; CDR3 protein: CAWSVIPGGETQYF; CDR3 DNA: TGTGCCTGGAGTGTCATCCCCGGCGGGGAGACCCAGTACTTC
V gene: TRBV7-2; clone size: few; J gene: TRBJ1-1; D gene: NA; CDR3 protein: CASSLTATEAFF; CDR3 DNA: TGTGCCAGCAGCTTAACTGCGACTGAAGCTTTCTTT
V gene: TRBV5-1; clone size: few; J gene: TRBJ2-1; D gene: NA; CDR3 protein: CASSSPEYNGNEQFF; CDR3 DNA: TGCGCCAGCAGCTCGCCGGAGTATAACGGCAATGAGCAGTTCTTC
V gene: TRBV6-5; clone size: NA; J gene: TRBJ1-5; D gene: NA; CDR3 protein: CASSWEDQPQHF; CDR3 DNA: TGTGCCAGCAGTTGGGAGGATCAGCCCCAGCATTTT
V gene: TRBV14; clone size: few; J gene: TRBJ2-3; D gene: TRBD1; CDR3 protein: CASSQMGQGTDTQYF; CDR3 DNA: TGTGCCAGCAGTCAGATGGGACAGGGCACAGATACGCAGTATTTT
V gene: TRBV29-1; clone size: few; J gene: TRBJ1-2; D gene: NA; CDR3 protein: CSVGGAVGHGYTF; CDR3 DNA: TGCAGCGTGGGGGGAGCGGTTGGCCATGGCTACACCTTC
V gene: TRBV30; clone size: few; J gene: TRBJ2-7; D gene: NA; CDR3 protein: CAWSGYEQYF; CDR3 DNA: TGTGCCTGGAGTGGTTACGAGCAGTACTTC
V gene: TRBV18; clone size: NA; J gene: TRBJ2-3; D gene: NA; CDR3 protein: CASSPRQTTDTQYF; CDR3 DNA: TGTGCCAGCTCACCACGGCAAACGACAGATACGCAGTATTTT
V gene: TRBV6-1; clone size: NA; J gene: TRBJ2-7; D gene: TRBD1; CDR3 protein: CASNPQGALGGEQYF; CDR3 DNA: TGTGCCAGCAATCCTCAGGGGGCCCTAGGAGGCGAGCAGTACTTC
V gene: TRBV15; clone size: NA; J gene: TRBJ1-2; D gene: NA; CDR3 protein: CATSRGRINYGYTF; CDR3 DNA: TGTGCCACCAGCAGAGGACGGATAAACTATGGCTACACCTTC
V gene: TRBV6-5; clone size: NA; J gene: TRBJ2-7; D gene: NA; CDR3 protein: CASSYSRAYEQYF; CDR3 DNA: TGTGCCAGCAGTTACTCTAGGGCCTACGAGCAGTACTTC
V gene: TRBV5-6; clone size: NA; J gene: TRBJ2-1; D gene: NA; CDR3 protein: CARPLNRAPGYNEQFF; CDR3 DNA: TGTGCCAGGCCTCTAAACCGAGCCCCGGGTTACAATGAGCAGTTCTTC
V gene: TRBV6-1; clone size: NA; J gene: TRBJ2-4; D gene: NA; CDR3 protein: CASSESEGKNIQYF; CDR3 DNA: TGTGCCAGCAGTGAATCGGAAGGCAAAAACATTCAGTACTTC
V gene: TRBV15; clone size: NA; J gene: TRBJ1-1; D gene: NA; CDR3 protein: CATSRVGLYTEAFF; CDR3 DNA: TGTGCCACCAGCAGAGTGGGACTGTACACTGAAGCTTTCTTT
V gene: TRBV7-6; clone size: few; J gene: TRBJ1-4; D gene: NA; CDR3 protein: CASSLRPINEKLFF; CDR3 DNA: TGTGCCAGCAGCTTAAGACCGATTAATGAAAAACTGTTTTTT
V gene: TRBV15; clone size: NA; J gene: TRBJ2-7; D gene: NA; CDR3 protein: CATSRDRDYEQYF; CDR3 DNA: TGTGCCACCAGCAGAGATCGGGACTACGAGCAGTACTTC
V gene: TRBV4-1; clone size: NA; J gene: TRBJ2-7; D gene: NA; CDR3 protein: CASSRQDGWGRLTYEQYF; CDR3 DNA: TGCGCCAGCAGCCGTCAGGATGGATGGGGGAGGCTAACCTACGAGCAGTACTTC
V gene: TRBV18; clone size: few; J gene: TRBJ2-7; D gene: NA; CDR3 protein: CASSPPETSAEYEQYF; CDR3 DNA: TGTGCCAGCTCACCACCTGAAACCTCAGCCGAGTACGAGCAGTACTTC